These 7 T cell receptor beta chains share one sample of origin, sequenced in a study of CD8 T cells in ankylosing spondylitis. Which antigens these TCRs recognize remains unknown. General observations from the study: Characteristic of ankylosing spondylitis blood, it appeared, was a TCR beta motif comprising eight highly homologous variants.

TCRdb re-derived calls from the 5' RACE reads in MiXCR, one entry per CDR3 protein. The sample has about 450,000 distinct CDR3 sequences, roughly 26% seen once. Sequenced sample: blood, either unsorted or a sorted T cell fraction (not recorded which). All receptors derive from a male donor with ankylosing spondylitis.

This clonotype was seen a handful of times. The rearrangement joins TRBV7-9 to TRBJ2-1, with D perhaps TRBD1 or TRBD2 (6 bases each). Looked up from germline, CDR1 is SEHNR and CDR2 is FQNEAQ (reference sequence). The CDR3 covers 15 residues. Trimming removed 2 bases from V and 6 bases from J, with 14 bases in between. The CDR3 bases are TGTGCCAGCAGCTTAAGGGGGGCCGTTTTCAATGAGCAGTTCTTC. Translating gives CASSLRGAVFNEQFF.

The sample holds many counts of this clonotype. V is TRBV4-2 and J is TRBJ2-3; tentative D call: TRBD2 (6 bases). This CDR3 has 16 residues. Germline V CDR1 and CDR2: LGHNA, YNFKEQ. Trimming took off 6 bases at V and 2 bases at J, with 18 bases between the two ends. CDR3 protein: CASSSIRGRDTDTQYF. Here the CDR3 DNA reads TGTGCCAGCAGTTCAATCCGGGGGAGAGACACAGATACGCAGTATTTT.

The chain has TRBV7-9 and TRBJ1-2; TRBD1 matches at 9 bases. Trimming at V came to 7 bases and at J to 8 bases, leaving 5 bases not matched to a gene. CDR1 and CDR2 (germline): SEHNR, FQNEAQ (reference sequence). CDR3 size: 12 residues. CDR3 amino acids: CASTRTGEGYTF. The DNA for the CDR3 is TGTGCCAGCACTCGGACAGGGGAAGGCTACACCTTC.

This clonotype was observed a few times. The V and J genes are TRBV20-1 and TRBJ2-2; 8 bases align to TRBD2. The CDR3 is 13 amino acids. Per the germline V gene, CDR1 is DFQATT and CDR2 is SNEGSKA (reference sequence). V trimming: 5 bases; J trimming: 3 bases; junction bases outside the gene matches: 2. In DNA form, the CDR3 reads TGCAGTGCTTCGACTAGCGACACCGGGGAGCTGTTTTTT. Its protein product is CSASTSDTGELFF.

This rearrangement joins TRBV20-1 to TRBJ2-5, with D uncertain. Germline values: CDR1 DFQATT, CDR2 SNEGSKA (reference sequence). The CDR3 is 12 residues long. The V gene lost 6 bases and the J gene lost 2 bases, with 10 bases spanning the gap. The CDR3 nucleotides read TGCAGTGCGACACGGGTTCAAGAGACCCAGTACTTC. Translating gives CSATRVQETQYF.

The rearrangement joins TRBV10-1 to TRBJ2-7, with no clear D. The CDR3 totals 12 residues. Per the germline V gene, CDR1 is WNHNN and CDR2 is SYGVQD (reference sequence). The germline V and J ends were trimmed by 2 bases and 6 bases, with 8 bases remaining between them. The CDR3 DNA reads TGCGCCAGCAGTGAGACTACTCGCGAGCAGTACTTC. Protein product: CASSETTREQYF.

This clonotype was detected a few times. This chain links TRBV5-1 with TRBJ1-1; D call uncertain. Trimming cost V 0 bases and J 0 bases, with 12 bases left between them. The CDR3 contains 16 residues. CDR1 SGHRS and CDR2 YFSETQ come from the germline V gene. Here the CDR3 reads CASSLGTPFLNTEAFF. CDR3 coding DNA: TGCGCCAGCAGCTTGGGAACACCATTCCTGAACACTGAAGCTTTCTTT.